A selection of T cell receptor beta chains follows, all from one sample in a study of control samples from healthy donors and cancer patients. The repertoire was sequenced with immunoSEQ multiplex PCR; TCRdb's copy has only in-frame clones and lacks some. This sample has about 75,000 clones, with roughly 94% found just once. The sequenced material came from blood. The receptors come from a woman between 40 and 50 years old in good health. Each CDR3 is given without its conserved first and last residue. Each record gives: J gene, CDR3 length, clone size, V gene, CDR3 protein. Expanded clones get a size class; other rows say once, few or many, or leave the size out.

j_gene: TRBJ2-1
len: 13
abundance: .
v_gene: TRBV11-3
CDR3aa: ASSPRLAGTNEQF

j_gene: TRBJ1-1
len: 12
abundance: once
v_gene: TRBV4-1
CDR3aa: ASSHSGALTEAF

j_gene: TRBJ1-6
len: 17
abundance: .
v_gene: TRBV28
CDR3aa: ASSLGGLAVSPYNSPLH

j_gene: TRBJ1-1
len: 11
abundance: .
v_gene: TRBV7-9
CDR3aa: ASSRNGDTEAF

j_gene: TRBJ1-4
len: 12
abundance: .
v_gene: TRBV15
CDR3aa: ATSRDQTAEKLF

j_gene: TRBJ2-1
len: 12
abundance: .
v_gene: TRBV29-1
CDR3aa: STTSGGARNEQF

j_gene: TRBJ2-7
len: 13
abundance: .
v_gene: TRBV6-6
CDR3aa: ASSYDLAGAYEQY

j_gene: TRBJ1-2
len: 9
abundance: .
v_gene: TRBV6-5
CDR3aa: ASWGLGGYT

j_gene: TRBJ1-4
len: 14
abundance: .
v_gene: TRBV7-9
CDR3aa: ASSLGKDGSNEKLF

j_gene: TRBJ2-3
len: 13
abundance: .
v_gene: TRBV28
CDR3aa: ASSSPGQGADTQY

j_gene: TRBJ1-1
len: 12
abundance: .
v_gene: TRBV6-5
CDR3aa: ASRLSTGNTEAF

j_gene: TRBJ2-2
len: 12
abundance: .
v_gene: TRBV7-7
CDR3aa: ASSLGQVTGELF

j_gene: TRBJ1-2
len: 9
abundance: few
v_gene: TRBV28
CDR3aa: ASNDNYGYT